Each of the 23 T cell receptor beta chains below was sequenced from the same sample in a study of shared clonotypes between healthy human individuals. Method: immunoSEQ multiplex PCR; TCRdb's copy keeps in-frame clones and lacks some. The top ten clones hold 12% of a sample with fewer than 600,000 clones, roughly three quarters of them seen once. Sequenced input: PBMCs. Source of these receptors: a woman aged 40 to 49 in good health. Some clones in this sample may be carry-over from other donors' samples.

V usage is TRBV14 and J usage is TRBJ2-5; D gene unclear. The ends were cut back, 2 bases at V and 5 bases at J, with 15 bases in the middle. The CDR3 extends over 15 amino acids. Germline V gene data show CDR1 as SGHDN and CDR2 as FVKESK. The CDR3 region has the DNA TGTGCCAGCAGCCAACTTCTGCCTCCGCAGGAGACCCAGTACTTC. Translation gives CASSQLLPPQETQYF.

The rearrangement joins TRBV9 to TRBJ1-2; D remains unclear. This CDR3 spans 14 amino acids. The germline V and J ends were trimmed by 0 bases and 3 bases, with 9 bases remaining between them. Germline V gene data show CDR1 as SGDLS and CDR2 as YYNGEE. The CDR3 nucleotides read TGTGCCAGCAGCGTAGATTCTAGGGACTATGGCTACACCTTC. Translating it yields CASSVDSRDYGYTF.

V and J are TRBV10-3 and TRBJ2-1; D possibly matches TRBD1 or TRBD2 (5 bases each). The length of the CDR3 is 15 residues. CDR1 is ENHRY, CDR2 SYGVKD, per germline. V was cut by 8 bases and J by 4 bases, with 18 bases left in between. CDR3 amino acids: CAIGRYGGEYNEQFF. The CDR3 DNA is TGTGCCATCGGACGATATGGGGGAGAATACAATGAGCAGTTCTTC.

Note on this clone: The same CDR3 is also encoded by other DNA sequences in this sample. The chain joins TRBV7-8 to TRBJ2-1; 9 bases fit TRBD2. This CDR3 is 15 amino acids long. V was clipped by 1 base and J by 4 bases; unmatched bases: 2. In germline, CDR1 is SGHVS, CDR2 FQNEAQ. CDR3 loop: CASSLGLAGYNEQFF. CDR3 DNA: TGTGCCAGCAGCTTAGGGCTAGCGGGGTACAATGAGCAGTTCTTC.

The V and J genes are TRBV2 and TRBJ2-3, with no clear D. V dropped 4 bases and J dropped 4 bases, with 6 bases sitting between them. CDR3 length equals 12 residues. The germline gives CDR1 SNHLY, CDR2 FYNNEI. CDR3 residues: CASSVGPDTQYF. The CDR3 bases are TGTGCCAGCAGTGTGGGTCCAGATACGCAGTATTTT. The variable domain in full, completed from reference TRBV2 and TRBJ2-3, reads EPEVTQTPSHQVTQMGQEVILRCVPISNHLYFYWYRQILGQKVEFLVSFYNNEISEKSEIFDDQFSVERPDGSNFTLKIRSTKLEDSAMYFCASSVGPDTQYFGPGTRLTVL.

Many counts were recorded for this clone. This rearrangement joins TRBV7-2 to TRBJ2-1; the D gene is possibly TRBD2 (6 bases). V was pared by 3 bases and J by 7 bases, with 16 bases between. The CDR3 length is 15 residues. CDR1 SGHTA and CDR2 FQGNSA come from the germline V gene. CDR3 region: CASSLLGTPGNEQFF. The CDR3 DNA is TGTGCCAGCAGCTTGCTCGGGACTCCCGGGAATGAGCAGTTCTTC.

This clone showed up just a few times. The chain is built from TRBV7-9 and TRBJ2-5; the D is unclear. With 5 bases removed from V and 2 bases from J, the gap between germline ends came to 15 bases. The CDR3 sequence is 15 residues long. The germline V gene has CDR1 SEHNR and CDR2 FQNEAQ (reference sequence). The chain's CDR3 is CASSLRAGFQETQYF. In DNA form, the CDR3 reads TGTGCCAGCAGCCTACGTGCCGGATTTCAAGAGACCCAGTACTTC.

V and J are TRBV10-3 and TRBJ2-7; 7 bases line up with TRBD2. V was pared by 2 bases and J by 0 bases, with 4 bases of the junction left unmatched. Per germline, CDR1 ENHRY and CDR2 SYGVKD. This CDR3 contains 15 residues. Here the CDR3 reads CAISEGRGSSYEQYF. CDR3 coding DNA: TGTGCCATCAGTGAGGGGCGGGGGAGCTCCTACGAGCAGTACTTC.

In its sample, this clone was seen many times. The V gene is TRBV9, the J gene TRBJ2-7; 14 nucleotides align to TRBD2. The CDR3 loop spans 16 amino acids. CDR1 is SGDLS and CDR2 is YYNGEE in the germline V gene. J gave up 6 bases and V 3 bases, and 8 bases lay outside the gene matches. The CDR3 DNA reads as TGTGCCAGCAGCGAACAGACTAGCGGGAGGGTACTCGAGCAGTACTTC. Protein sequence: CASSEQTSGRVLEQYF.

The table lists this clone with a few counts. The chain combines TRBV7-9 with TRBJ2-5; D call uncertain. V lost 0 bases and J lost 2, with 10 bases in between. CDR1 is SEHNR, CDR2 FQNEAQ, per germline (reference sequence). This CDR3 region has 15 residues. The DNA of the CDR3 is TGTGCCAGCAGCTTAGCGTACCGGCAGCAAGAGACCCAGTACTTC. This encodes CASSLAYRQQETQYF.

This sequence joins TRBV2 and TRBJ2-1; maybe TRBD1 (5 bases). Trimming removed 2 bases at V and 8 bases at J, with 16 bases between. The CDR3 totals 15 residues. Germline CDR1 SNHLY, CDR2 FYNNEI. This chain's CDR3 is CASSEFRQIYDEQFF. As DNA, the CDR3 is TGTGCCAGCAGTGAATTCCGACAGATATACGATGAGCAGTTCTTC.

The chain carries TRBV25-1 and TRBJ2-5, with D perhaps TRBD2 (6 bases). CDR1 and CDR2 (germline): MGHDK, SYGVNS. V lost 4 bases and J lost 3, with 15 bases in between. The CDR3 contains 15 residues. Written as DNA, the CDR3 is TGTGCCAGCAGTGGATACGGGGGTGTAGAAGAGACCCAGTACTTC. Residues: CASSGYGGVEETQYF.

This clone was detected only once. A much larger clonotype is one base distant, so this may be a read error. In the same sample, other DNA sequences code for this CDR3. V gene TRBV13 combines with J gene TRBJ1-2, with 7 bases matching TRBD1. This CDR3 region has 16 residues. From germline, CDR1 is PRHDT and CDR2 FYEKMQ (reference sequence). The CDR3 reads CASSSGTGVGNYGYTF. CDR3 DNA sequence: TGCGCCAGCAGCTCGGGAACAGGGGTGGGTAACTATGGCTACACCTTC. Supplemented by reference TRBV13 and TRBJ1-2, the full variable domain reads AAGVIQSPRHLIKEKRETATLKCYPIPRHDTVYWYQQGPGQDPQFLISFYEKMQSDKGSIPDRFSAQQFSDYHSELNMSSLELGDSALYFCASSSGTGVGNYGYTFGSGTRLTVV.

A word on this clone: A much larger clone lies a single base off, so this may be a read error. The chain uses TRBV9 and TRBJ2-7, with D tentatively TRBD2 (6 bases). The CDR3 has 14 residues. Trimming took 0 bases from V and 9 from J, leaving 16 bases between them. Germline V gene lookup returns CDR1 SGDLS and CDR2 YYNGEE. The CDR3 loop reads CASSVGGAGNGQYF. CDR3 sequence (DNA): TGTGCCAGCAGCGTAGGCGGGGCAGGGAACGGGCAGTACTTC.

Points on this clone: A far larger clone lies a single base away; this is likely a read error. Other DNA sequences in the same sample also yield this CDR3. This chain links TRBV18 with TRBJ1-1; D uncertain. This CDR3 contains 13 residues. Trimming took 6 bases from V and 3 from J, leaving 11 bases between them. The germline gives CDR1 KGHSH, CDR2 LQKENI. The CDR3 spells CASSQDGDTEAFF. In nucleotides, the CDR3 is TGTGCCAGCTCGCAAGACGGGGACACTGAAGCTTTCTTT.

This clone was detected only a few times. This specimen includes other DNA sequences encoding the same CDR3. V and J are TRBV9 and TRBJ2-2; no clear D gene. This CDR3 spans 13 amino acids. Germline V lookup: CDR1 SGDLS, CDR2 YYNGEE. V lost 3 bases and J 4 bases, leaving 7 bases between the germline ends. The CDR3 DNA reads TGTGCCAGCAGCGCCGCCTTCACCGGGGAGCTGTTTTTT. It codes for CASSAAFTGELFF.

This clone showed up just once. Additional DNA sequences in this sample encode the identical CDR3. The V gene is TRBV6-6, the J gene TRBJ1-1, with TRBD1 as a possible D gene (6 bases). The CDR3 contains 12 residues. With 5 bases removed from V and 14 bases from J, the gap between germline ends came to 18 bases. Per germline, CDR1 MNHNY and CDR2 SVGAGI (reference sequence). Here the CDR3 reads CASSQRDIIAFF. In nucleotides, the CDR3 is TGTGCCAGCAGTCAAAGGGACATCATAGCCTTCTTT.

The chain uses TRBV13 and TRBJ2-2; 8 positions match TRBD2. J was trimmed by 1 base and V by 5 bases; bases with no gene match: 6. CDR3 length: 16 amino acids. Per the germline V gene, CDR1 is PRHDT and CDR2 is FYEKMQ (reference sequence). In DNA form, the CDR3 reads TGTGCCAGCAGCCCCCGGCTAGCGGGGAACACCGGGGAGCTGTTTTTT. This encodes CASSPRLAGNTGELFF.

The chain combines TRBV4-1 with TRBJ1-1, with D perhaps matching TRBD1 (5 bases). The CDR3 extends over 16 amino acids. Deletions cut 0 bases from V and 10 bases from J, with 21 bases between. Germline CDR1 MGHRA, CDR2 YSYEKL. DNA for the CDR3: TGCGCCAGCAGCCAAGATTGGGTCGAGGGGTTTAGGGGAGCTTTCTTT. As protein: CASSQDWVEGFRGAFF.

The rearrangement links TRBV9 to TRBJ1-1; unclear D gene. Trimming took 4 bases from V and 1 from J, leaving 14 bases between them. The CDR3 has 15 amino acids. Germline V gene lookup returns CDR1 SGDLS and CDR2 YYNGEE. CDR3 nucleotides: TGTGCCAGCAGCCCGGGGAAGTGGGGGAACACTGAAGCTTTCTTT. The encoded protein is CASSPGKWGNTEAFF.

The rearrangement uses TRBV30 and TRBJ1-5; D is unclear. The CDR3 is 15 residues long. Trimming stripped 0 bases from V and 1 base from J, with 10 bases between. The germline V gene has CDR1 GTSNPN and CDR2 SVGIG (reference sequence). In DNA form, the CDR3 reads TGTGCCTGGAGTGTTTCGGAGACAAGCAATCAGCCCCAGCATTTT. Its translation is CAWSVSETSNQPQHF.

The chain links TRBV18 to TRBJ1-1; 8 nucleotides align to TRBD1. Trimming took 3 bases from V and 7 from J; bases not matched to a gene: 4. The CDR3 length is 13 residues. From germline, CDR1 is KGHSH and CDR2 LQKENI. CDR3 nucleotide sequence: TGTGCCAGCTCACCTGGACAGGGTGGTGAAGCTTTCTTT. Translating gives CASSPGQGGEAFF.

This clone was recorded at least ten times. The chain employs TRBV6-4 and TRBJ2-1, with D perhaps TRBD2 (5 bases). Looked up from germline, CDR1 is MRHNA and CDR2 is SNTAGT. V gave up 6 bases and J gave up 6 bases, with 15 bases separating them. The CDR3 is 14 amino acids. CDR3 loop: CASSLTIEGNEQFF. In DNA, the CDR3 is TGTGCCAGCAGCCTAACCATTGAGGGCAATGAGCAGTTCTTC.